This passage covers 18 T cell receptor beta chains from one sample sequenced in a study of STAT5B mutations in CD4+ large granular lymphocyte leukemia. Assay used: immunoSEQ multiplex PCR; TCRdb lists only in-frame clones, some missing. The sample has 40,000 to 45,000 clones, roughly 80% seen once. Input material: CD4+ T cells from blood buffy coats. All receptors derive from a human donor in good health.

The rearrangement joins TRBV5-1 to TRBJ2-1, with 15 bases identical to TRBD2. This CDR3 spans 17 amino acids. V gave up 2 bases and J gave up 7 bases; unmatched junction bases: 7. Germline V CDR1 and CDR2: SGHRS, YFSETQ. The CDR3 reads CASSFGGLAGGHNEQFF. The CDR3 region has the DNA TGCGCCAGCAGCTTCGGCGGACTAGCGGGGGGGCATAATGAGCAGTTCTTC.

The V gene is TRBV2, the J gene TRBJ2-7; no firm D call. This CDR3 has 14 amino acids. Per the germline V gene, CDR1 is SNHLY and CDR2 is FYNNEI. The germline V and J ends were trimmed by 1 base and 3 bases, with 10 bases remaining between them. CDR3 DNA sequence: TGTGCCAGCAGTGAAGATACCATTTTCTACGAGCAGTACTTC. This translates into CASSEDTIFYEQYF. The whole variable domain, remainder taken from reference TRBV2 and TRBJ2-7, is EPEVTQTPSHQVTQMGQEVILRCVPISNHLYFYWYRQILGQKVEFLVSFYNNEISEKSEIFDDQFSVERPDGSNFTLKIRSTKLEDSAMYFCASSEDTIFYEQYFGPGTRLTVT.

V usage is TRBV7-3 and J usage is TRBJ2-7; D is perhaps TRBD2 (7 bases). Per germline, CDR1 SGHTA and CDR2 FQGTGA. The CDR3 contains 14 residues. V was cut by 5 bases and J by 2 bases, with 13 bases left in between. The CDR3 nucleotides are TGTGCCAGCAGCCCGACGGGGGGCCCCTACGAGCAGTACTTC. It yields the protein CASSPTGGPYEQYF.

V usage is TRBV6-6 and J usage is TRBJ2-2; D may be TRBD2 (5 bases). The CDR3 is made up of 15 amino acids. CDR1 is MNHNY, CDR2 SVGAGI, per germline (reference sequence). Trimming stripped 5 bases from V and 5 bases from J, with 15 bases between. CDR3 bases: TGTGCCAGCAGTCGTGTTGGCGGGCAAACCGGGGAGCTGTTTTTT. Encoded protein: CASSRVGGQTGELFF.

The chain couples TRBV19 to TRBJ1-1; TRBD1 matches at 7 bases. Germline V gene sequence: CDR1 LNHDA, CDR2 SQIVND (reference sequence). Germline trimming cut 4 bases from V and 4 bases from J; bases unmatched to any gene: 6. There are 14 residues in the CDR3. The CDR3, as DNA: TGTGCCAGTAGTAAAACCCCAGGGGGCACTGAAGCTTTCTTT. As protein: CASSKTPGGTEAFF.

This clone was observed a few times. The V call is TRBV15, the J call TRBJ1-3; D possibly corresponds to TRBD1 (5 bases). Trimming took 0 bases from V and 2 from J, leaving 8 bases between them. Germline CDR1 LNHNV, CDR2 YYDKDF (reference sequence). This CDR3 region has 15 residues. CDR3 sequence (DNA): TGTGCCACCAGCAGAGATATAGGGGCTGGAAACACCATATATTTT. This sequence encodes CATSRDIGAGNTIYF.

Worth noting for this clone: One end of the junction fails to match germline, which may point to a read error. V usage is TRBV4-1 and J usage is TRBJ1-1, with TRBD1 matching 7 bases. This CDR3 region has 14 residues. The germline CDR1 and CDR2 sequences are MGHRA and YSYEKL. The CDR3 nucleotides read TGCGCCAGCAGCTGGGACAGCCCGAACGCTGAAGCTTTCTTT. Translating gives CASSWDSPNAEAFF.

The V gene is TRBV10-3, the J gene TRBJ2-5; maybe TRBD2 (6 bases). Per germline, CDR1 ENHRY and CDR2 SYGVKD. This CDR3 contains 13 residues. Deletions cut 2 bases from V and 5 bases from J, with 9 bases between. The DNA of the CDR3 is TGTGCCATCAGTGAGCGGGAGAGGGAGACCCAGTACTTC. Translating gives CAISERERETQYF.

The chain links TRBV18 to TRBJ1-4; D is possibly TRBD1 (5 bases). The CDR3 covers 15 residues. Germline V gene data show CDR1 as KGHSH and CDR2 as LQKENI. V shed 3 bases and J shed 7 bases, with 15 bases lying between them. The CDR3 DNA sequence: TGTGCCAGCTCACCCCGGCGGGGCAGCGGTGAAAAACTGTTTTTT. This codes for CASSPRRGSGEKLFF.

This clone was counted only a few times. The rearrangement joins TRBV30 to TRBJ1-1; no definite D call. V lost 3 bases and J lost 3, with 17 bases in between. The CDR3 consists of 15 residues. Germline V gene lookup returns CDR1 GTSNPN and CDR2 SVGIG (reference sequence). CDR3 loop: CAWRTWRAVHTEAFF. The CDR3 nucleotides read TGTGCCTGGAGAACGTGGCGGGCGGTCCACACTGAAGCTTTCTTT.

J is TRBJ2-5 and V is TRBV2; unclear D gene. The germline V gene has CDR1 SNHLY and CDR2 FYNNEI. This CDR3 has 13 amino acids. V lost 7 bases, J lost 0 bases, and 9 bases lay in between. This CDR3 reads CASTTAYQETQYF. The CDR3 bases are TGTGCCAGCACAACGGCATACCAAGAGACCCAGTACTTC.

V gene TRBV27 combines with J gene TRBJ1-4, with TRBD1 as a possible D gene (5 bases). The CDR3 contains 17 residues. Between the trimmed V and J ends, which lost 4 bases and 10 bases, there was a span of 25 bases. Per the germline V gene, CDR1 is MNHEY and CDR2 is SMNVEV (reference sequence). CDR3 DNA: TGTGCCAGCAGTTCCGCCGGGAGGGACGGATCTTTCGGAAAACTGTTTTTT. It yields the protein CASSSAGRDGSFGKLFF.

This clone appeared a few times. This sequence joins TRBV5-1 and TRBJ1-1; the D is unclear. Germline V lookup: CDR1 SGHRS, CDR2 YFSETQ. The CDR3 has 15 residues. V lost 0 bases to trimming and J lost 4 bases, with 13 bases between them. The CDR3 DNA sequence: TGCGCCAGCAGCTTGGAGGGAGGAGGGCCCACTGAAGCTTTCTTT. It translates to CASSLEGGGPTEAFF.

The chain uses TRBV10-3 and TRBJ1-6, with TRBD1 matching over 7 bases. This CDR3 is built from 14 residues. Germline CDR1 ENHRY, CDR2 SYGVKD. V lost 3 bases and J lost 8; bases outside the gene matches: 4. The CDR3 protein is CAISDRDSYSPLHF. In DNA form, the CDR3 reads TGTGCCATCAGTGACCGGGACAGCTATTCACCCCTCCACTTT.

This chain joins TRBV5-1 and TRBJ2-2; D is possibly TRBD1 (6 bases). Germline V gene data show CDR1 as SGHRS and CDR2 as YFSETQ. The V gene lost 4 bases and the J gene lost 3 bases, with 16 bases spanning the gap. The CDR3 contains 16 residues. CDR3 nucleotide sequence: TGCGCCAGCAGCGCCTCCGGGACACTACACACCGGGGAGCTGTTTTTT. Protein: CASSASGTLHTGELFF. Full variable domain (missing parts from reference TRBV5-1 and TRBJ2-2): KAGVTQTPRYLIKTRGQQVTLSCSPISGHRSVSWYQQTPGQGLQFLFEYFSETQRNKGNFPGRFSGRQFSNSRSEMNVSTLELGDSALYLCASSASGTLHTGELFFGEGSRLTVL.

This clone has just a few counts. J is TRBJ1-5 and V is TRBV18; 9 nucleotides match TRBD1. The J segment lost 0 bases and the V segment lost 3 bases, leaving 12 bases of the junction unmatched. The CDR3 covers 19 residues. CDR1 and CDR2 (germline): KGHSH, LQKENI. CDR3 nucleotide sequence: TGTGCCAGCTCACCCCTACGGGCCGGGACAGGGAATAGCAATCAGCCCCAGCATTTT. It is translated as CASSPLRAGTGNSNQPQHF.

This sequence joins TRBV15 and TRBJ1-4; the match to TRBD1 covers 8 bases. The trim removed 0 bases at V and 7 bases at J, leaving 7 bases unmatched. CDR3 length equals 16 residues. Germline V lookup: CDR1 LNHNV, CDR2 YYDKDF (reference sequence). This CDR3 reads CATSRDYGDRGEKLFF. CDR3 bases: TGTGCCACCAGCAGAGATTATGGTGACAGGGGTGAAAAACTGTTTTTT.

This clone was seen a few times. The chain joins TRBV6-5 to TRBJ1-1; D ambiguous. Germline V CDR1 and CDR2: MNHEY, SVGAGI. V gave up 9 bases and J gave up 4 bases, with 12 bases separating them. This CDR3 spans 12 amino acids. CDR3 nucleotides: TGTGCCAGGACCGAGAAGGCCACTGAAGCTTTCTTT. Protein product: CARTEKATEAFF.